A single T cell receptor beta chain is shown here with its context. Its antigen remains unidentified. This sample was included in a study of T cell responses to AZD1222 COVID-19 vaccine. About the research overall: Analysis merged second doses at about 4 or about 12 weeks. Study-wide results and limits: A mostly white British donor set with more females was recruited, and clonal diversity was possibly underestimated. Only a handful of people who got AZD1222 tested seropositive at baseline. Rises in breadth and depth of Spike-specific TCRs came after two AZD1222 doses.

TCRdb's copy holds only in-frame clones and misses some; the assay was immunoSEQ multiplex PCR. The table records over 100,000 clones, approximately 86% of them present only once. The V gene's germline CDR1 is SGDLS and CDR2 YYNGEE. The CDR3 covers 15 residues. The ends were cut back, 1 base at V and 10 bases at J, with 18 bases in the middle. This rearrangement joins TRBV9 to TRBJ2-1; tentatively, D is TRBD2 (7 bases). The specimen was peripheral blood, collected on day 0 of AZD1222 vaccination. The source is an adult in good health. Written as DNA, the CDR3 is TGTGCCAGCAGCGTATTAGGGGGAGGGCCGTCGGAGCAGTTCTTC. Its translation is CASSVLGGGPSEQFF.